The 9 T cell receptor beta chains reported below all come from one sample, sequenced in a study of shared clonotypes between healthy human individuals. Produced via immunoSEQ multiplex PCR; TCRdb's table is partial and in-frame only. There are about 1 million clones in the sample; around 74% occur only once, and approximately 1.5% lies in the top ten. Input material: memory CD4+ T cells sorted from blood. Subset noted: CD45RA-negative fraction. The source is a man between 18 and 29 years old in good health.

This clone was detected a few times. The chain couples TRBV11-2 to TRBJ1-6; tentative D call: TRBD1 (5 bases). The CDR3 sequence is 12 residues long. The germline V and J ends were trimmed by 0 bases and 14 bases, with 8 bases remaining between them. Germline values: CDR1 SGHAT, CDR2 FQNNGV. CDR3 nucleotide sequence: TGTGCCAGCAGCTTAGATAGGGGTACCCTCCACTTT. It codes for CASSLDRGTLHF. The full variable domain, its missing parts supplied by reference TRBV11-2 and TRBJ1-6, is EAGVAQSPRYKIIEKRQSVAFWCNPISGHATLYWYQQILGQGPKLLIQFQNNGVVDDSQLPKDRFSAERLKGVDSTLKIQPAKLEDSAVYLCASSLDRGTLHFGNGTRLTVT.

The chain is built from TRBV5-4 and TRBJ1-6, with D perhaps matching TRBD1 (6 bases). The CDR3 is 13 amino acids. Looked up from germline, CDR1 is SGHNT and CDR2 is YYREEE (reference sequence). The V end lost 4 bases, the J end lost 8 bases, and 10 bases lay between the germline ends. CDR3 DNA: TGTGCCAGCAGCGGGGGCAGGGATTCACCCCTCCACTTT. Translated: CASSGGRDSPLHF.

V is TRBV29-1 and J is TRBJ2-7; TRBD2 agrees at 9 bases. With V trimmed by 0 bases and J by 6 bases, 6 bases remained unmatched. In germline, CDR1 is SQVTM, CDR2 ANQGSEA. The CDR3 totals 14 residues. The CDR3 region has the DNA TGCAGCGTTGAAGAAGTAGCGGGAGTCGGCGAGCAGTACTTC. As protein: CSVEEVAGVGEQYF.

The gene calls are TRBV11-2 and TRBJ2-3, with D perhaps TRBD2 (5 bases). The germline CDR1 and CDR2 sequences are SGHAT and FQNNGV. V gave up 6 bases and J gave up 5 bases, with 18 bases separating them. The CDR3 sequence is 15 residues long. The CDR3 region is CASSYTGSKEDTQYF. Written as DNA, the CDR3 is TGTGCCAGCAGTTACACGGGAAGCAAGGAAGATACGCAGTATTTT.

To note about this clone: At the DNA level, this CDR3 is encoded by other sequences in the same sample as well. DNA of the CDR3: TGTGCCAGCAGCCTGGACTCAGGGGGGAACTATGGCTACACCTTC. This gives the protein CASSLDSGGNYGYTF. The chain uses TRBV7-2 and TRBJ1-2; 7 bases are shared with TRBD1. The germline CDR1 and CDR2 sequences are SGHTA and FQGNSA. V was clipped by 5 bases and J by 2 bases; unmatched bases: 8. CDR3 length: 15 amino acids.

The CDR3 nucleotides read TGTGCCAGCAGCCAAAGACAGGAAAACGGTTATGGCTACACCTTC. Translating gives CASSQRQENGYGYTF. This rearrangement joins TRBV7-9 to TRBJ1-2, with a possible D match to TRBD1 (6 bases). CDR3 length: 15 amino acids. CDR1 is SEHNR and CDR2 is FQNEAQ in the germline V gene (reference sequence). V lost 5 bases to trimming and J lost 5 bases, with 18 bases between them. Full variable domain (remainder filled in from reference TRBV7-9 and TRBJ1-2): DTGVSQNPRHKITKRGQNVTFRCDPISEHNRLYWYRQTLGQGPEFLTYFQNEAQLEKSRLLSDRFSAERPKGSFSTLEIQRTEQGDSAMYLCASSQRQENGYGYTFGSGTRLTVV.

CDR3 bases: TGTGCCAGTACCCCATCCGGACAGGCTATTCGGGGGAACACTGAAGCTTTCTTT. Its protein product is CASTPSGQAIRGNTEAFF. The chain has TRBV19 and TRBJ1-1; 7 positions agree with TRBD1. CDR3 size: 18 residues. J gave up 1 base and V 7 bases, and 18 bases lay outside the gene matches. Germline CDR1 reads LNHDA; CDR2 reads SQIVND (reference sequence).

The chain couples TRBV12-5 to TRBJ2-5; D remains unclear. V was shortened by 6 bases and J by 3 bases, with 8 bases between the two germline ends. CDR1 LGHNT and CDR2 FRNRAP come from the germline V gene. The CDR3 is 12 residues long. CDR3 amino acids: CASGLNEETQYF. The CDR3 coding sequence is TGTGCTAGTGGCCTCAACGAAGAGACCCAGTACTTC.

This chain links TRBV5-4 with TRBJ1-1; TRBD1 matches 12 bases. V shed 5 bases and J 4 bases; nucleotides not matched to a gene: 12. There are 17 residues in the CDR3. Germline CDR1 and CDR2: SGHNT and YYREEE (reference sequence). The CDR3 region has the DNA TGTGCCAGCAGTCCCGGTTGGGACAGGGGGCAGGTCACTGAAGCTTTCTTT. Translation gives CASSPGWDRGQVTEAFF.